Listed below are T cell receptor beta chains from one sample, sequenced in a study of spatial heterogeneity in lung cancer. Using its own MiXCR run on the 5' RACE reads, TCRdb lists one record per CDR3 protein. The sample includes 24,000 or so distinct CDR3 sequences, over 7.5% seen only once; the top ten take about 8%. The starting material was lung tumor tissue, obtained at surgery. These TCRs come from a male donor with early-stage non-small cell lung cancer. Each CDR3 is given with its conserved first and last residue. Fields, in order: V gene, CDR3 length, clone size, J gene, D gene, CDR3 DNA, CDR3 protein. A D gene is named only where the DNA matches it firmly. Only some rows state a clone size, as once, few, many or a class for expanded clones.

v_call: TRBV27; cdr3_length: 14; clone_size: few; j_call: TRBJ2-1; d_call: TRBD2; cdr3_nt: TGTGCCAGCAGTTCGGGACTAGCAAGAAATGAGCAGTTCTTC; cdr3_aa: CASSSGLARNEQFF
v_call: TRBV20-1; cdr3_length: 12; clone_size: many; j_call: TRBJ2-7; d_call: TRBD2; cdr3_nt: TGCAGTGCTGGGACTAGGGGGTACGAGCAGTACTTC; cdr3_aa: CSAGTRGYEQYF
v_call: TRBV27; cdr3_length: 15; clone_size: medium-sized; j_call: TRBJ1-5; d_call: TRBD1; cdr3_nt: TGTGCCAGCAGAGCCGGGACAGGGGTCGACCAGCCCCAGCATTTT; cdr3_aa: CASRAGTGVDQPQHF
v_call: TRBV6-1; cdr3_length: 16; clone_size: NA; j_call: TRBJ2-7; d_call: NA; cdr3_nt: TGTGCCAGCAGTCGGGACACAGAACCGCCTTCCTACGAGCAGTACTTC; cdr3_aa: CASSRDTEPPSYEQYF
v_call: TRBV3-1; cdr3_length: 13; clone_size: many; j_call: TRBJ2-2; d_call: NA; cdr3_nt: TGTGCCAGCAATGCCGGAGAAACCGGGGAGCTGTTTTTT; cdr3_aa: CASNAGETGELFF
v_call: TRBV9; cdr3_length: 15; clone_size: many; j_call: TRBJ1-2; d_call: NA; cdr3_nt: TGTGCCAGCAGCGTAGCCATACAGACTAACTATGGCTACACCTTC; cdr3_aa: CASSVAIQTNYGYTF
v_call: TRBV7-2; cdr3_length: 14; clone_size: few; j_call: TRBJ2-3; d_call: NA; cdr3_nt: TGTGCCAGCAGCTCTAGATTAAGCACAGATACGCAGTATTTT; cdr3_aa: CASSSRLSTDTQYF
v_call: TRBV20-1; cdr3_length: 12; clone_size: medium-sized; j_call: TRBJ1-6; d_call: NA; cdr3_nt: TGCAGTGCTCCTCTTGGGGTTTCACCCCTCCACTTT; cdr3_aa: CSAPLGVSPLHF
v_call: TRBV28; cdr3_length: 15; clone_size: many; j_call: TRBJ2-5; d_call: NA; cdr3_nt: TGTGCCAGCAGTTTCAAGTGGGACCCCCAAGAGACCCAGTACTTC; cdr3_aa: CASSFKWDPQETQYF
v_call: TRBV12-3/TRBV12-4; cdr3_length: 14; clone_size: NA; j_call: TRBJ2-1; d_call: NA; cdr3_nt: TGTGCCAGCAGTTCCACAGGGCAGTACGATGAGCAGTTCTTC; cdr3_aa: CASSSTGQYDEQFF
v_call: TRBV29-1; cdr3_length: 11; clone_size: many; j_call: TRBJ2-5; d_call: TRBD2; cdr3_nt: TGCAGCGTTGAACAACTAGCGGGGCCCCACTTC; cdr3_aa: CSVEQLAGPHF
v_call: TRBV24-1; cdr3_length: 13; clone_size: many; j_call: TRBJ2-3; d_call: NA; cdr3_nt: TGTGCCACCAGTGACGGCAAGTTAGATACGCAGTATTTT; cdr3_aa: CATSDGKLDTQYF
v_call: TRBV28; cdr3_length: 13; clone_size: many; j_call: TRBJ1-6; d_call: NA; cdr3_nt: TGTGCCAGCAGTTTTGGAGGAAATTCACCCCTCCACTTT; cdr3_aa: CASSFGGNSPLHF
v_call: TRBV2; cdr3_length: 15; clone_size: few; j_call: TRBJ2-5; d_call: TRBD2; cdr3_nt: TGTGCCAGCAGCCTTTTAGCGGGGGGGCAAGAGACCCAGTACTTC; cdr3_aa: CASSLLAGGQETQYF
v_call: TRBV9; cdr3_length: 16; clone_size: NA; j_call: TRBJ2-1; d_call: NA; cdr3_nt: TGTGCCAGCAGCGTAGAAAAACGGGGCTCCTACAATGAGCAGTTCTTC; cdr3_aa: CASSVEKRGSYNEQFF
v_call: TRBV9; cdr3_length: 14; clone_size: many; j_call: TRBJ2-2; d_call: NA; cdr3_nt: TGTGCCAGCAGTGGACCGGGGTTTCCCGGGGAGCTGTTTTTT; cdr3_aa: CASSGPGFPGELFF
v_call: TRBV7-9; cdr3_length: 12; clone_size: many; j_call: TRBJ2-7; d_call: NA; cdr3_nt: TGTGCCAGCAGCCCAAAGGGATACGAGCAGTACTTC; cdr3_aa: CASSPKGYEQYF
v_call: TRBV19; cdr3_length: 14; clone_size: few; j_call: TRBJ1-2; d_call: NA; cdr3_nt: TGTGCCAGTAGTACTGTCAATGGGGGGCGCGGCTACACCTTC; cdr3_aa: CASSTVNGGRGYTF
v_call: TRBV4-2; cdr3_length: 15; clone_size: many; j_call: TRBJ2-7; d_call: TRBD2; cdr3_nt: TGTGCCAGCAGCCGTGGACTAGCGGACCCCTACGAGCAGTACTTC; cdr3_aa: CASSRGLADPYEQYF
v_call: TRBV12-3/TRBV12-4; cdr3_length: 14; clone_size: NA; j_call: TRBJ2-7; d_call: NA; cdr3_nt: TGTGCCAGCAGTTTAGGGGGGTCGATCTACGAGCAGTACTTC; cdr3_aa: CASSLGGSIYEQYF
v_call: TRBV4-1; cdr3_length: 14; clone_size: many; j_call: TRBJ2-2; d_call: NA; cdr3_nt: TGCGCCAGCAGCCAAGATCACTTCACCGGGGAGCTGTTTTTT; cdr3_aa: CASSQDHFTGELFF
v_call: TRBV6-5; cdr3_length: 12; clone_size: many; j_call: TRBJ2-7; d_call: NA; cdr3_nt: TGTGCCACCGGACAGCCCACCTACGAGCAGTACTTC; cdr3_aa: CATGQPTYEQYF
v_call: TRBV29-1; cdr3_length: 15; clone_size: many; j_call: TRBJ2-5; d_call: TRBD1; cdr3_nt: TGCAGCGTTGAAGAGAAGAGGGGGCGGCAAGAGACCCAGTACTTC; cdr3_aa: CSVEEKRGRQETQYF
v_call: TRBV12-3/TRBV12-4; cdr3_length: 13; clone_size: NA; j_call: TRBJ1-2; d_call: NA; cdr3_nt: TGTGCCAGCAGTTTAGCGAATGGTTTTGGCTACACCTTC; cdr3_aa: CASSLANGFGYTF
v_call: TRBV7-8; cdr3_length: 15; clone_size: few; j_call: TRBJ1-5; d_call: NA; cdr3_nt: TGTGCCAGCAGCTTAGCGGAACGAGTTAATCAGCCCCAGCATTTT; cdr3_aa: CASSLAERVNQPQHF
v_call: TRBV3-1; cdr3_length: 15; clone_size: few; j_call: TRBJ2-7; d_call: TRBD2; cdr3_nt: TGTGCCAGCAGCCACGCCGGACTAGCGTCCGGGGAGCAGTACTTC; cdr3_aa: CASSHAGLASGEQYF
v_call: TRBV9; cdr3_length: 15; clone_size: many; j_call: TRBJ2-1; d_call: NA; cdr3_nt: TGTGCCAGCAGCGTCGGCATCCTGGGCTACAATGAGCAGTTCTTC; cdr3_aa: CASSVGILGYNEQFF
v_call: TRBV27; cdr3_length: 16; clone_size: many; j_call: TRBJ2-1; d_call: NA; cdr3_nt: TGTGCCAGCAGGGCCCCCTCTGGGGGGAGAAACAATGAGCAGTTCTTC; cdr3_aa: CASRAPSGGRNNEQFF
v_call: TRBV19; cdr3_length: 14; clone_size: many; j_call: TRBJ1-4; d_call: NA; cdr3_nt: TGTGCCAGTAGGGCTCCGGGACTCGAGAGGAAACTGTTTTTT; cdr3_aa: CASRAPGLERKLFF
v_call: TRBV11-1; cdr3_length: 14; clone_size: many; j_call: TRBJ2-7; d_call: NA; cdr3_nt: TGTGCCAGCAGCTTAGACAGGGAGGCCTACGAGCAGTACTTC; cdr3_aa: CASSLDREAYEQYF
v_call: TRBV13; cdr3_length: 15; clone_size: NA; j_call: TRBJ2-7; d_call: TRBD2; cdr3_nt: TGTGCCAGCAGCTTGCGCTGGGGACTAGCCTCCGAGCAGTACTTC; cdr3_aa: CASSLRWGLASEQYF
v_call: TRBV7-2; cdr3_length: 14; clone_size: many; j_call: TRBJ2-3; d_call: NA; cdr3_nt: TGTGCCAGCAGCCCCCGGAGGGGGGCAGATACGCAGTATTTT; cdr3_aa: CASSPRRGADTQYF
v_call: TRBV25-1; cdr3_length: 11; clone_size: many; j_call: TRBJ2-7; d_call: NA; cdr3_nt: TGTGCCAGCAGTGATCGAGCTGAGCAGTACTTC; cdr3_aa: CASSDRAEQYF
v_call: TRBV10-3; cdr3_length: 13; clone_size: many; j_call: TRBJ2-5; d_call: TRBD1; cdr3_nt: TGTGCCATCAGGAAGGGGGCACAAGAGACCCAGTACTTC; cdr3_aa: CAIRKGAQETQYF
v_call: TRBV2; cdr3_length: 15; clone_size: few; j_call: TRBJ2-5; d_call: NA; cdr3_nt: TGTGCCAGCCGAGCCTGGCCCACCGGCGGAGAGACCCAGTACTTC; cdr3_aa: CASRAWPTGGETQYF
v_call: TRBV12-3/TRBV12-4; cdr3_length: 16; clone_size: many; j_call: TRBJ1-5; d_call: NA; cdr3_nt: TGTGCCAGCAGTTCCGACCTAGGGGTAGGCAATCAGCCCCAGCATTTT; cdr3_aa: CASSSDLGVGNQPQHF
v_call: TRBV19; cdr3_length: 12; clone_size: NA; j_call: TRBJ2-7; d_call: NA; cdr3_nt: TGTGCCAGTAGTGGCCGGGGCTCCGAGTGGTACTTC; cdr3_aa: CASSGRGSEWYF
v_call: TRBV28; cdr3_length: 17; clone_size: few; j_call: TRBJ2-3; d_call: TRBD1; cdr3_nt: TGTGCCAGCAGTTCCACGAATGAGGGACAGCCCACAGATACGCAGTATTTT; cdr3_aa: CASSSTNEGQPTDTQYF
v_call: TRBV20-1; cdr3_length: 13; clone_size: NA; j_call: TRBJ2-5; d_call: NA; cdr3_nt: TGCAGCCCAGGGGCCGGGCCGTTTGAGACCCAGTACTTC; cdr3_aa: CSPGAGPFETQYF
v_call: TRBV7-9; cdr3_length: 15; clone_size: NA; j_call: TRBJ2-1; d_call: NA; cdr3_nt: TGTGCCAGCAGCCCAGCTGGGGGAGTATATCATGAGCAGTTCTTC; cdr3_aa: CASSPAGGVYHEQFF
v_call: TRBV29-1; cdr3_length: 15; clone_size: few; j_call: TRBJ2-3; d_call: TRBD1; cdr3_nt: TGCAGCGTCGAGACAGGGGACCGGGTGCCTGGTACGCAGTATTTT; cdr3_aa: CSVETGDRVPGTQYF
v_call: TRBV4-2; cdr3_length: 11; clone_size: many; j_call: TRBJ2-3; d_call: NA; cdr3_nt: TGTGCCAGCAGGTTCACAGATACGCAGTATTTT; cdr3_aa: CASRFTDTQYF
v_call: TRBV6-2/TRBV6-3; cdr3_length: 16; clone_size: few; j_call: TRBJ2-2; d_call: TRBD2; cdr3_nt: TGTGCCAGCAAGGGGAGGACTAGCCTGAACACCGGGGAGCTGTTTTTT; cdr3_aa: CASKGRTSLNTGELFF
v_call: TRBV28; cdr3_length: 14; clone_size: few; j_call: TRBJ2-5; d_call: TRBD1; cdr3_nt: TGTGCCAGCAGACCCGGACAGGGCCAAGAGACCCAGTACTTC; cdr3_aa: CASRPGQGQETQYF
v_call: TRBV5-1; cdr3_length: 15; clone_size: many; j_call: TRBJ1-1; d_call: TRBD1; cdr3_nt: TGCGCCAGCAGCTTGAGCGGGACAGGGGGAACTGAAGCTTTCTTT; cdr3_aa: CASSLSGTGGTEAFF
v_call: TRBV4-2; cdr3_length: 15; clone_size: medium-sized; j_call: TRBJ2-7; d_call: TRBD2; cdr3_nt: TGTGCCAGCAGTTCTGAGGGACTAGCGGGAAACGAGCAGTACTTC; cdr3_aa: CASSSEGLAGNEQYF
v_call: TRBV19; cdr3_length: 16; clone_size: many; j_call: TRBJ2-6; d_call: NA; cdr3_nt: TGTGCCAGTAGCCCATGGGCGCCCGCTGGGGCCAACGTCCTGACTTTC; cdr3_aa: CASSPWAPAGANVLTF
v_call: TRBV7-9; cdr3_length: 18; clone_size: NA; j_call: TRBJ2-4; d_call: TRBD2; cdr3_nt: TGTGCCAGCAGCGCCGCGTGGCTAGCGGGAGGGGCCAAAAACATTCAGTACTTC; cdr3_aa: CASSAAWLAGGAKNIQYF
v_call: TRBV18; cdr3_length: 17; clone_size: many; j_call: TRBJ1-4; d_call: TRBD1; cdr3_nt: TGTGCCAGCTCACCAAGGCTCCCGGGACAGGGAAGTGAAAAACTGTTTTTT; cdr3_aa: CASSPRLPGQGSEKLFF
v_call: TRBV9; cdr3_length: 14; clone_size: medium-sized; j_call: TRBJ1-1; d_call: NA; cdr3_nt: TGTGCCAGCAGCCGAGCGGGGGTCGGCACTGAAGCTTTCTTT; cdr3_aa: CASSRAGVGTEAFF
v_call: TRBV28; cdr3_length: 13; clone_size: NA; j_call: TRBJ1-5; d_call: NA; cdr3_nt: TGTGCCAGCAGGATGACACTAAATCAGCCCCAGCATTTT; cdr3_aa: CASRMTLNQPQHF
v_call: TRBV3-1; cdr3_length: 14; clone_size: few; j_call: TRBJ2-7; d_call: NA; cdr3_nt: TGTGCCAGCAGCCAGACTCGGTCCTCCTACGAGCAGTACTTC; cdr3_aa: CASSQTRSSYEQYF
v_call: TRBV28; cdr3_length: 13; clone_size: NA; j_call: TRBJ2-7; d_call: NA; cdr3_nt: TGTGCCAGCGGGAGCCAGGGTGCCCACGAGCAGTACTTC; cdr3_aa: CASGSQGAHEQYF
v_call: TRBV27; cdr3_length: 13; clone_size: many; j_call: TRBJ1-5; d_call: NA; cdr3_nt: TGTGCCAGCAGTCCATCATGGGTTCAGCCCCAGCATTTT; cdr3_aa: CASSPSWVQPQHF